This T cell receptor (beta chain) was documented in a study of OX40 agonist ivuxolimab in advanced cancers. Study details: Patients treated during dose escalation were battling hepatocellular carcinoma, melanoma, renal cell or head and neck cancer.

Findings and caveats of the study: At 0.1 to 3.0 mg/kg, clonal expansion of CD4+ and CD8+ blood T cells had occurred by week 6. Low normalized clonal expansion also occurred in some nonresponding patients.

This CDR3 is 13 amino acids long. Germline CDR1 and CDR2: LNHDA and SQIVND (reference sequence). Between the trimmed V and J ends, which lost 5 bases and 3 bases, there was a span of 8 bases. In this sample, this clone turned up a few times. No antigen is known for it. The assay was immunoSEQ multiplex PCR, and TCRdb's table has in-frame clones only and misses some. This sample yields roughly 90,000 clones, of which about nine tenths are seen a single time; roughly 0.32% belongs to the top ten. V gene TRBV19 combines with J gene TRBJ1-3, with D hard to call. This TCR derives from an adult with an advanced solid tumor such as melanoma, head and neck, liver or kidney cancer. The material sequenced was CD4+ or CD8+ T cells sorted from blood, taken in a trial of the OX40 agonist ivuxolimab. CDR3 DNA sequence: TGTGCCAGTAGTTTAAGCCATGGAAACACCATATATTTT. As protein: CASSLSHGNTIYF.